These T cell receptor beta chains were read from a single sample in a study of OX40 agonist ivuxolimab in advanced cancers. The table came from immunoSEQ multiplex PCR; TCRdb's copy has only in-frame clones and leaves some out. Counted here are about 150,000 clones, 85% to 95% occurring once; the ten biggest clones make up just over 0.3%. Sample: CD4+ or CD8+ T cells sorted from blood, taken in a trial of the OX40 agonist ivuxolimab. The origin of the receptors is an adult with an advanced solid tumor such as melanoma, head and neck, liver or kidney cancer. Each CDR3 is given with its conserved first and last residue. The D gene is left open where the match is weak. Expanded clones get a size class; other rows say once, few or many, or leave the size out.

.	TRBV4-1	once	TRBJ2-7	TGCGCCAGCAGCCAAGGGGTCAGTTACGAGCAGTACTTC	CASSQGVSYEQYF
.	TRBV5-4	.	TRBJ1-1	TGTGCCAGCAGCTCTGGACCGAACACTGAAGCTTTCTTT	CASSSGPNTEAFF
.	TRBV4-3	.	TRBJ1-2	TGCGCCAGCAGCCAAGAGGCCGGGATGGGCGGCTACACCTTC	CASSQEAGMGGYTF
.	TRBV7-2	once	TRBJ1-5	TGTGCCAGCAGCTTATCAGGGAACCCAAAGCATTTT	CASSLSGNPKHF
.	TRBV4-2	.	TRBJ2-1	TGTGCCAGCAGCCAAGGGACAGAATCCTACAATGAGCAGTTCTTC	CASSQGTESYNEQFF
TRBD2	TRBV7-2	.	TRBJ2-5	TGTGCCAGCAGCCCACTGCCCGTGCTAGCGGGGGGGACCCAGTACTTC	CASSPLPVLAGGTQYF
TRBD1	TRBV7-2	.	TRBJ1-2	TGTGCCAGCAGCCCTTGGACAGGGAGCGGCTACACCTTC	CASSPWTGSGYTF
TRBD1	TRBV18	.	TRBJ1-1	TGTGCCAGCTCACCATTGGGCAGGGGGATGAACACTGAAGCTTTCTTT	CASSPLGRGMNTEAFF
.	TRBV6-5	.	TRBJ1-1	TGTGCCAGCAGTCGGGGGGAGTCTGTAGCTTTCTTT	CASSRGESVAFF
.	TRBV19	.	TRBJ2-6	TGTGCCAGTAAAGCAGGGTATACTGGGGCCAACGTCCTGACTTTC	CASKAGYTGANVLTF
TRBD2	TRBV11-1	once	TRBJ2-1	TGTGCCAGCAGCCCCCTGCCTAGCGGGAGGGGGGGTGAGCAGTTCTTC	CASSPLPSGRGGEQFF
TRBD1	TRBV5-1	.	TRBJ1-1	TGCGCCAGCAGCACCCAGGGGGACACTGAAGCTTTCTTT	CASSTQGDTEAFF
.	TRBV5-1	.	TRBJ2-2	TGCGCCAGCAGCTTCCTAGGTGCCCCCGGGGAGCTGTTTTTT	CASSFLGAPGELFF
.	TRBV28	.	TRBJ1-1	TGTGCCAGCAGTTTAGCAAGTCAGGGTAGCCCTGAAGCTTTCTTT	CASSLASQGSPEAFF
.	TRBV5-6	few	TRBJ1-1	TGTGCCAGCAGCTTAATGGGACGTCTGAACACTGAAGCTTTCTTT	CASSLMGRLNTEAFF
TRBD2	TRBV4-2	.	TRBJ2-5	TGTGCCAGCAGCCAAAATGGACTAGCGGGTGTAGAGACCCAGTACTTC	CASSQNGLAGVETQYF